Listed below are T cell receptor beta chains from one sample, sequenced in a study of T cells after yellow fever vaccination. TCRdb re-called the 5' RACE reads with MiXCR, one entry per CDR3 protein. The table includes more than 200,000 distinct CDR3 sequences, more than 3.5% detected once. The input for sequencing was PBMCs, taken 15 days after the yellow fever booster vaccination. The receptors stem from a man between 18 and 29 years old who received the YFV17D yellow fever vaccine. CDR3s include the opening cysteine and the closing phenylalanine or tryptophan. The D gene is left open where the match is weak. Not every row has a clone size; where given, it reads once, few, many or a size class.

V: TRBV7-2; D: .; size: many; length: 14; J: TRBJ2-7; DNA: TGTGCCAGCTCCATCGGGACACAACAATACGAGCAGTACTTC; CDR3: CASSIGTQQYEQYF
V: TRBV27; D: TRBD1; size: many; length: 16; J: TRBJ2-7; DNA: TGTGCCAGCAGTTCGACCAGGGGGCGAAAGACCTACGAGCAGTACTTC; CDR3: CASSSTRGRKTYEQYF
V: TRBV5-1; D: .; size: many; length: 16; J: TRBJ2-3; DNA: TGCGCCAGCAGCTGGAGACCGGGGGAAGGGGCAGATACGCAGTATTTT; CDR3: CASSWRPGEGADTQYF
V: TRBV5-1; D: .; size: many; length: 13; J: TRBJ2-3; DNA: TGCGCCAGCAGCTCGGTCTGGCCAGATACGCAGTATTTT; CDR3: CASSSVWPDTQYF
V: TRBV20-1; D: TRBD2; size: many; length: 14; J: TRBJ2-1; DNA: TGCAGTGCTCTTAGCGGGGGGGGTTACAATGAGCAGTTCTTC; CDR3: CSALSGGGYNEQFF
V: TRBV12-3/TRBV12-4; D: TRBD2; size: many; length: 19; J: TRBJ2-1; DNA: TGTGCCAGCAGTGCAAGTCCGGGACTAGCCAGGAGCTCCTACAATGAGCAGTTCTTC; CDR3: CASSASPGLARSSYNEQFF
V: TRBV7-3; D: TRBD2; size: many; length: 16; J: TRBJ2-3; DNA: TGTGCCAGCAGCTTAACGAGACCGGGGGGAACAGATACGCAGTATTTT; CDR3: CASSLTRPGGTDTQYF
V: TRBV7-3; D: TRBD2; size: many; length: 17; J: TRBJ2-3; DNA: TGTGCCAGCAGCGCCGGCCTACTAGCGGGGTATCCAGATACGCAGTATTTT; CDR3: CASSAGLLAGYPDTQYF
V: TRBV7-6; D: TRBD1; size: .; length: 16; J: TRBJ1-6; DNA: TGTGCCAGCAGCTTAGGACAGGGGCGATATAATTCACCCCTCCACTTT; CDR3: CASSLGQGRYNSPLHF
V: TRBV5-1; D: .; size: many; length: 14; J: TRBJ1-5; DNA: TGCGCCAGCAGCTTGGACGCGAGCAATCAGCCCCAGCATTTT; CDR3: CASSLDASNQPQHF
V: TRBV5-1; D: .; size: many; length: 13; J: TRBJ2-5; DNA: TGCGCCAGCAGGGCAGGGGCACGGGAGACCCAGTACTTC; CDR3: CASRAGARETQYF
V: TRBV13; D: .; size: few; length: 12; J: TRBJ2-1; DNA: TGTGCCAGCAGCACCGTACGGGGTGAGCAGTTCTTC; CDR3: CASSTVRGEQFF
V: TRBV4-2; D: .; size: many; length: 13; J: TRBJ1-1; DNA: TGTGCCAGCAGCCCGACAGACGGGCCTGAAGCTTTCTTT; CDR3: CASSPTDGPEAFF
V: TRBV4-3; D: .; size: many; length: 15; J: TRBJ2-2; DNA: TGCGCCAGCAGCCAAGAGGGACGGCGGACCGGGGAGCTGTTTTTT; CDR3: CASSQEGRRTGELFF
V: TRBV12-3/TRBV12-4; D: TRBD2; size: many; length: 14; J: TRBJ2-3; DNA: TGTGCCAGCAGACCTCTAGCGGAAACAGATACGCAGTATTTT; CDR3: CASRPLAETDTQYF
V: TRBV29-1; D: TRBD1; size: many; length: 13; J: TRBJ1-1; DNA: TGCAGCGTCTTTAGACAGGGGAAGATTGAAGCTTTCTTT; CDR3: CSVFRQGKIEAFF
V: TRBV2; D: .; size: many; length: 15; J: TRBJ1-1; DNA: TGTGCCAGCAACGGGGATGGAGGCGGGAACACTGAAGCTTTCTTT; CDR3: CASNGDGGGNTEAFF
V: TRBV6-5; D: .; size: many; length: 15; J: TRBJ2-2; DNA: TGTGCCAGCAGGTCCTACAGGGTTAACACCGGGGAGCTGTTTTTT; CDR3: CASRSYRVNTGELFF
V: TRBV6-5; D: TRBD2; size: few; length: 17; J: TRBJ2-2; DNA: TGTGCCAGCAGTCCCGCCACTAGATCGGGGGGCACCGGGGAGCTGTTTTTT; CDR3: CASSPATRSGGTGELFF
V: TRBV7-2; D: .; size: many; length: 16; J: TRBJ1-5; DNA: TGTGCCAGCAGCTTAGCGGGGGAAGTAAGGGGCCAGCCCCAGCATTTT; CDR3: CASSLAGEVRGQPQHF
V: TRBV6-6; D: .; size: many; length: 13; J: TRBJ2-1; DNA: TGTGCCAGCAGTGGTCTTTGGGGGTCTGAGCAGTTCTTC; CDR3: CASSGLWGSEQFF
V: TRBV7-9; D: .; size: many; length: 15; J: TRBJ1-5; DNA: TGTGCCAGCAGCTTAGGCACACAAGAGGGACAGCCCCAGCATTTT; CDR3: CASSLGTQEGQPQHF
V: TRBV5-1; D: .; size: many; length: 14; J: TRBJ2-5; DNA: TGCGCCAGCAGCTTGGGGGCAGCACAAGAGACCCAGTACTTC; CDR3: CASSLGAAQETQYF
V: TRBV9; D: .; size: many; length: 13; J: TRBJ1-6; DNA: TGTGCCAGCGGAGCGGGTACGAATTCACCCCTCCACTTT; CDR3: CASGAGTNSPLHF
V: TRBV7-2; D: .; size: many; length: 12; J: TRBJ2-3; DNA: TGTGCCAGCAGCCCCCATCGGGATACGCAGTATTTT; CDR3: CASSPHRDTQYF
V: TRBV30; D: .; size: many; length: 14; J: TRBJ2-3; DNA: TGTGCCTGGAGCTTACAGGGTCTTTTAGATACGCAGTATTTT; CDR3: CAWSLQGLLDTQYF
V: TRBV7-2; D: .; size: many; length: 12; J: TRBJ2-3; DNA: TGTGCCAGCAGCCCACCCGGCTATACGCAGTATTTT; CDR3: CASSPPGYTQYF
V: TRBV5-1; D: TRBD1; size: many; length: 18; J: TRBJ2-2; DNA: TGCGCCAGCAGCTTACAACCTACGGGACAGGGGAACACCGGGGAGCTGTTTTTT; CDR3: CASSLQPTGQGNTGELFF
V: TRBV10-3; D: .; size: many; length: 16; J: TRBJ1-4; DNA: TGTGCCATCAGTGAGTCTACTGGGACGTACTTGGAAAAACTGTTTTTT; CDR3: CAISESTGTYLEKLFF
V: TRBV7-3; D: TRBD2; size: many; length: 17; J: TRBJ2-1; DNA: TGTGCCAGCAGCGCCCCCAAGACTAGCGGGGGGGAGAATGAGCAGTTCTTC; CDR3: CASSAPKTSGGENEQFF
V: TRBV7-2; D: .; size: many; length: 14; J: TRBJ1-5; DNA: TGTGCCAGCAGGATGACGGGTAGCAATCAGCCCCAGCATTTT; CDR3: CASRMTGSNQPQHF
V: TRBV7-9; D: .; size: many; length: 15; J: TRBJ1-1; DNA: TGTGCCAGCAGCTTAGTCGGGGATCGGAACACTGAAGCTTTCTTT; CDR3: CASSLVGDRNTEAFF
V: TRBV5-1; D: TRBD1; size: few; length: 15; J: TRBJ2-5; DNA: TGCGCCAGCAGCGGACAGACAGGGGTAGAAGAGACCCAGTACTTC; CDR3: CASSGQTGVEETQYF
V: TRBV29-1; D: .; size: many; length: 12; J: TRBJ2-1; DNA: TGCAGCGCCCAAACAGTGTACAATGAGCAGTTCTTC; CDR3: CSAQTVYNEQFF
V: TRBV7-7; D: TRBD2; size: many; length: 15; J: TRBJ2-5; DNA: TGTGCCAGCAGCATATGGACTAGCGGGCAAGAGACCCAGTACTTC; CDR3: CASSIWTSGQETQYF
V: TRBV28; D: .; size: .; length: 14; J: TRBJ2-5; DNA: TGTGCCAGCAGTCCTGACAGTGTGGCAGAGACCCAGTACTTC; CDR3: CASSPDSVAETQYF
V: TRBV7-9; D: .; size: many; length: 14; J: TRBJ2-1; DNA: TGTGCCTCCTCGTCGGGACTCACCTACAATGAGCAGTTCTTC; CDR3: CASSSGLTYNEQFF
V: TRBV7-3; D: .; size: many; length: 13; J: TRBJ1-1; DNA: TGTGCCAGCAGACAACAGGGCGACACTGAAGCTTTCTTT; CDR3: CASRQQGDTEAFF
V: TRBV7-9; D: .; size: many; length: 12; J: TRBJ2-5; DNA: TGTGCCAGCAGTCAAAGTCGGGAGACCCAGTACTTC; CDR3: CASSQSRETQYF
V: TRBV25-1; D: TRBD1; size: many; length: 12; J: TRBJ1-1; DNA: TGTGCCAGTATGACAGGGAAGGTTGAAGCTTTCTTT; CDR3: CASMTGKVEAFF
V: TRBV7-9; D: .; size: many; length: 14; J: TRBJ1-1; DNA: TGTGCCAGCAGCTTAGTCGCTGGGAACACTGAAGCTTTCTTT; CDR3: CASSLVAGNTEAFF
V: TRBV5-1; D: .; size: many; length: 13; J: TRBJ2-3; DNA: TGCGCCAGCAGCTTTATAAGCTTAGATACGCAGTATTTT; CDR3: CASSFISLDTQYF
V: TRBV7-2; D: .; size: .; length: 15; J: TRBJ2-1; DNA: TGTGCCAGCAGCCCAGGGCGGAACTCCTACAATGAGCAGTTCTTC; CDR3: CASSPGRNSYNEQFF
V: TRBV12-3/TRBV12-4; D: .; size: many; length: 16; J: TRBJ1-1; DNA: TGTGCCATCTCTCCCGATGGGGCAGTCTCGAACACTGAAGCTTTCTTT; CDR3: CAISPDGAVSNTEAFF
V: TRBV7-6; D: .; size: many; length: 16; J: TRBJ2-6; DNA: TGTGCCAGCAGCCCCCAGGCGGGCTCTGGGGCCAACGTCCTGACTTTC; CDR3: CASSPQAGSGANVLTF
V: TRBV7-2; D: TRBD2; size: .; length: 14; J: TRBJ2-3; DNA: TGTGCCAGCAGCTTAGGGCTAGCGGGATATACGCAGTATTTT; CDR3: CASSLGLAGYTQYF
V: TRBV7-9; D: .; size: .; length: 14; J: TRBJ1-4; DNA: TGTGCCAGCAGCTTAGCTTACCGCGGGGAAAGACTGTTTTTT; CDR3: CASSLAYRGERLFF
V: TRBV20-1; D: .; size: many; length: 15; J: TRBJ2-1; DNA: TGCAGTGCACCAAGACCGGGACTTTCCGACAATGAGCAGTTCTTC; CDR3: CSAPRPGLSDNEQFF
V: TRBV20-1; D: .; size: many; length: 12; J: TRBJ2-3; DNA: TGCAGTGCTGGAAGAATGGCAGATACGCAGTATTTT; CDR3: CSAGRMADTQYF
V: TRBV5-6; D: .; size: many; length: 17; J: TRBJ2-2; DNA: TGTGCCAGCAGCTTGTGGTCTGCAGGGGACATAGCCGGGGAGCTGTTTTTT; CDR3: CASSLWSAGDIAGELFF